This TCR beta chain was sequenced for a study of cytomegalovirus exposure and HLA in healthy donors. Vbeta (60) and Jbeta (13) primers were used in the PCR. Libraries were prepared by immunoSEQ multiplex PCR; TCRdb keeps only in-frame clonotypes and omits some of them. The sample's table shows under 200,000 clones. The CDR3 extends over 13 amino acids. From germline, CDR1 is MNHNS and CDR2 SASEGT. This sequence originates from a man aged 30-40 years in good health and CMV-seronegative. The V call is TRBV6-1, the J call TRBJ2-5; TRBD1 aligns across 10 bases. Matching the DNA end better, TRBJ2-7 makes the J call doubtful. The sequenced sample consisted of PBMCs. The CDR3 is CASKPGQGYEQYF. The CDR3 DNA reads as TGTGCCAGCAAACCGGGACAGGGGTACGAGCAGTACTTC.